Sequencing of this T cell receptor (beta chain) was carried out in a study of shared clonotypes between healthy human individuals. Unmatched junction bases numbered 0, after V lost 1 base and J lost 8 bases. The CDR3 is made up of 13 amino acids. CDR1 is KGHSY and CDR2 is FQNENV in the germline V gene. A CD45RA-negative memory subset and a CD45RA+ naive subset were separated from the CD4+ cells. In the original workflow: Junction-only sequences produced by ImmunoSEQ had no quality scores, so filtering differed. This table comes from immunoSEQ multiplex PCR, and its TCRdb copy is limited to in-frame clones, with some not included. The DNA was the basis for D and trimming; V, J and clone size are from that table. The table shows about 1.5 million clones, with roughly 95% occurring only once.

This chain links TRBV16 with TRBJ2-1; TRBD2 matches 9 bases. The sequence was collected from a young man in good health. The sample comprised naive CD4+ T cells sorted from blood. Described subset: CD45RA+ positively selected. The CDR3 loop is CASSQLAGDEQFF. The CDR3 DNA sequence: TGTGCCAGCAGCCAATTAGCGGGGGATGAGCAGTTCTTC.